This T cell receptor (beta chain) is drawn from a study of technical replicates of blood from a few donors. The CDR3 has 17 amino acids. With 0 bases removed from V and 2 bases from J, the gap between germline ends came to 14 bases. The germline gives CDR1 MGHRA, CDR2 YSYEKL. Assay: immunoSEQ multiplex PCR; the TCRdb copy retains only in-frame clones and omits some. The sample holds 60,000 to 90,000 clones, approximately 96% seen once. The receptor was isolated from a human donor in good health. The sample taken for sequencing was T cells isolated from PBMCs. The rearrangement joins TRBV4-1 to TRBJ2-1, with D unresolved. The CDR3 loop reads CASSQEVAMLTYNEQFF. In DNA, the CDR3 is TGCGCCAGCAGCCAAGAGGTCGCGATGCTCACCTACAATGAGCAGTTCTTC.